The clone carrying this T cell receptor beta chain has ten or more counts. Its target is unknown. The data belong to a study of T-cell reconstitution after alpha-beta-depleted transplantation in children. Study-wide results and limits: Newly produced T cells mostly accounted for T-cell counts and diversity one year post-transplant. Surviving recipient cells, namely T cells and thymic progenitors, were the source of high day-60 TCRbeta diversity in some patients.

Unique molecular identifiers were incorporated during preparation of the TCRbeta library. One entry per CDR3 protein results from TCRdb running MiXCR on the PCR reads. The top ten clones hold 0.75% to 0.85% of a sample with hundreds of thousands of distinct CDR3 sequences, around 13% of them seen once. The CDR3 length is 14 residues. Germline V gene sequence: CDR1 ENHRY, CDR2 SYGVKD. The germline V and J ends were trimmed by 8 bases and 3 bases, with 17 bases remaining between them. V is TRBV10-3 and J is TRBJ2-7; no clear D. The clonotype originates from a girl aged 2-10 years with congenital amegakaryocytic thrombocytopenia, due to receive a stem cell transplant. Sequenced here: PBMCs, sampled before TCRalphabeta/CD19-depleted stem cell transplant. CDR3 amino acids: CAIAGTLSDYEQYF. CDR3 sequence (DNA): TGTGCCATCGCCGGAACTCTATCGGACTACGAGCAGTACTTC.